The clone carrying this T cell receptor beta chain was counted only a few times. Original processing notes: Nucleated cell number was recorded as an estimate derived from reference gene primer amplification. The method was immunoSEQ multiplex PCR; TCRdb's version includes in-frame clones alone and lacks a portion of them. V, J and clone size are those of that table, while D and trimming were read from the DNA. This sample yields approximately 200,000 clones, of which 70% to 90% are seen a single time; 4.4% belongs to the top ten. The data stem from a study of blood T cell repertoires in COVID-19. In the study overall: COVID-19 samples, acute and convalescent, were from the United States, Italy and Spain. From T cells, B-cell-depleted T cells, or PBMCs came the material, which was cDNA or gDNA.

This CDR3 spans 13 amino acids. CDR1 and CDR2 (germline): LGHDT, YNNKEL (reference sequence). V was pared by 1 base and J by 9 bases, with 7 bases between. This clonotype was sampled from a man between 50 and 59 years old with acute or convalescent COVID-19. The source material was peripheral blood. V usage is TRBV3-1 (or the pseudogene TRBV3-2) and J usage is TRBJ1-6, with TRBD1 as a possible D gene (5 bases). The DNA of the CDR3 is TGTGCCAGCAGCCAAGCCAGGGCTTCACCCCTCCACTTT. Its translation: CASSQARASPLHF.